This T cell receptor beta chain was recorded in a study of shared clonotypes between healthy human individuals. Findings and limits, study-wide: Clonotype sharing among donors likely depends on sequencing depth.

Details on this clone: Its antigen is still unknown.

Samples underwent the assay at deep level. Genomic DNA of every subset was divided equally among multiple immunoSEQ plates. Generated by immunoSEQ multiplex PCR, the TCRdb table keeps only in-frame clones and is missing some. The table records under 2,500,000 clones, under 97% of them present only once. Subsets obtained from CD4+ cells comprised CD45RA+ naive and CD45RA-negative memory cells. Between the trimmed V and J ends, which lost 9 bases and 1 base, there was a span of 13 bases. This CDR3 contains 13 residues. Germline CDR1 is SNHLY and CDR2 is FYNNEI. The source is a man younger than 30 in good health. The sequencing sample was made of naive CD4+ T cells sorted from blood. Subset given: CD45RA+ positively selected. The chain carries TRBV2 and TRBJ2-7; possibly TRBD2 for D (6 bases). CDR3 nucleotides: TGTGCCAGTGGAGGGACCCGATCCTACGAGCAGTACTTC. It specifies CASGGTRSYEQYF.